Below, 27 T cell receptor beta chains from the same sample are listed, as sequenced in a study of cytomegalovirus exposure and HLA in healthy donors. Clones were read by immunoSEQ multiplex PCR, and TCRdb kept only the in-frame ones, dropping some. In the table there are over 120,000 clones, 87% of which are singletons. Input material: PBMCs. These TCRs come from a man younger than 30 in good health and CMV-seropositive.

This chain uses TRBV15 with TRBJ2-7; 7 nucleotides line up with TRBD1. The V segment lost 0 bases and the J segment 7 bases; nucleotides outside the gene matches: 6. The CDR3 spans 14 residues. Germline V CDR1 and CDR2: LNHNV, YYDKDF (reference sequence). CDR3 sequence: CATSRDKGASEQYF. DNA of the CDR3: TGTGCCACCAGCAGAGATAAGGGGGCCAGTGAGCAGTACTTC.

This clone appeared once. The chain is built from TRBV18 and TRBJ1-4; 9 bases are shared with TRBD1. The CDR3 contains 16 residues. The V gene's germline CDR1 is KGHSH and CDR2 LQKENI. Losses at the gene ends were 2 bases for V and 8 bases for J; bases not matched to a gene: 9. The CDR3 reads CASSPGDRVIGEKLFF. The CDR3 nucleotides read TGTGCCAGCTCACCAGGGGACAGGGTAATTGGAGAAAAACTGTTTTTT.

The gene calls are TRBV4-1 and TRBJ1-1; D is uncertain. V gave up 0 bases and J gave up 4 bases, with 18 bases separating them. Per germline, CDR1 MGHRA and CDR2 YSYEKL. The CDR3 covers 17 residues. CDR3 nucleotides: TGCGCCAGCAGCCAAGAGGAGCGGAAGGTGACGGGCACTGAAGCTTTCTTT. Its protein product is CASSQEERKVTGTEAFF.

This clone has a handful of counts. The chain is built from TRBV19 and TRBJ2-1; 8 bases are shared with TRBD2. Losses at the gene ends were 2 bases for V and 3 bases for J; bases not matched to a gene: 9. CDR3 size: 17 residues. Per the germline V gene, CDR1 is LNHDA and CDR2 is SQIVND (reference sequence). The CDR3 DNA is TGTGCCAGTAGTATACCTTCTAGCGGGCCTAGCTACAATGAGCAGTTCTTC. Its translation: CASSIPSSGPSYNEQFF.

The chain joins TRBV2 to TRBJ2-7; 7 nucleotides match TRBD1. V lost 11 bases, J lost 0 bases, and 10 bases stayed unmatched. CDR3 length equals 14 residues. From germline, CDR1 is SNHLY and CDR2 FYNNEI. This chain's CDR3 is CARGTGQSSYEQYF. Here the CDR3 DNA reads TGTGCCCGAGGGACGGGACAGAGCTCCTACGAGCAGTACTTC.

The chain combines TRBV30 with TRBJ2-4; 7 bases align to TRBD1. J gave up 0 bases and V 2 bases, and 7 bases lay outside the gene matches. This CDR3 comprises 16 residues. Germline values: CDR1 GTSNPN, CDR2 SVGIG (reference sequence). The chain's CDR3 is CAWSIRDSGAKNIQYF. In DNA form, the CDR3 reads TGTGCCTGGAGTATCCGGGACAGCGGAGCCAAAAACATTCAGTACTTC.

This clone was recorded once. This rearrangement joins TRBV30 to TRBJ1-2; possibly TRBD1 for D (5 bases). This CDR3 comprises 14 residues. Trimming left V 1 base short and J 1 base short, with 10 bases between. Germline CDR1 is GTSNPN and CDR2 is SVGIG (reference sequence). CDR3 amino acids: CAWSDRFSNYGYTF. The CDR3 DNA is TGTGCCTGGAGTGACAGGTTTAGTAACTATGGCTACACCTTC.

This clone came up once. The chain combines TRBV18 with TRBJ1-3; TRBD1 aligns across 9 bases. The ends lost 5 bases at V and 6 bases at J; junction bases unmatched: 5. The CDR3 contains 14 residues. Germline CDR1 is KGHSH and CDR2 is LQKENI. The CDR3: CASSRTGDKNTIYF. In DNA form, the CDR3 reads TGTGCCAGCTCAAGGACAGGGGACAAAAACACCATATATTTT. Full variable domain (remainder filled in from reference TRBV18 and TRBJ1-3): NAGVMQNPRHLVRRRGQEARLRCSPMKGHSHVYWYRQLPEEGLKFMVYLQKENIIDESGMPKERFSAEFPKEGPSILRIQQVVRGDSAAYFCASSRTGDKNTIYFGEGSWLTVV.

V and J are TRBV7-6 and TRBJ2-2; 16 bases are a match to TRBD2. The V gene end was trimmed by 2 bases and the J gene end by 0 bases; junction bases not matched to a gene: 3. From germline, CDR1 is SGHVS and CDR2 FNYEAQ. The CDR3 covers 19 residues. The CDR3 here is CASSLFGTSGRANTGELFF. The CDR3 region has the DNA TGTGCCAGCAGCTTATTCGGGACTAGCGGGAGGGCGAACACCGGGGAGCTGTTTTTT. Combining the CDR3 with reference TRBV7-6 and TRBJ2-2 gives the whole variable domain GAGVSQSPRYKVTKRGQDVALRCDPISGHVSLYWYRQALGQGPEFLTYFNYEAQQDKSGLPNDRFSAERPEGSISTLTIQRTEQRDSAMYRCASSLFGTSGRANTGELFFGEGSRLTVL.

The chain is built from TRBV12-5 and TRBJ2-7; TRBD2 aligns across 8 bases. Germline CDR1 reads LGHNT; CDR2 reads FRNRAP. The CDR3 runs to 14 residues. V lost 4 bases and J lost 6; bases outside the gene matches: 8. In DNA form, the CDR3 reads TGTGCTAGTGGTTCGGCGGGGGGTACTCTCGAGCAGTACTTC. It is translated as CASGSAGGTLEQYF.

This sequence joins TRBV9 and TRBJ1-5, with D tentatively TRBD1 (6 bases). The ends were cut back, 4 bases at V and 3 bases at J, with 14 bases in the middle. This CDR3 is built from 15 residues. CDR1 and CDR2 (germline): SGDLS, YYNGEE. The CDR3, as DNA: TGTGCCAGCAGCTTGGGGGACACCCACAATCAGCCCCAGCATTTT. It yields the protein CASSLGDTHNQPQHF. Variable domain in full (rest from reference TRBV9 and TRBJ1-5): DSGVTQTPKHLITATGQRVTLRCSPRSGDLSVYWYQQSLDQGLQFLIQYYNGEERAKGNILERFSAQQFPDLHSELNLSSLELGDSALYFCASSLGDTHNQPQHFGDGTRLSIL.

The rearrangement links TRBV18 to TRBJ2-1; 14 positions match TRBD2. With V trimmed by 2 bases and J by 5 bases, 20 bases remained unmatched. The CDR3 is 22 residues long. The germline CDR1 and CDR2 sequences are KGHSH and LQKENI. CDR3: CASSPGTSGSPQGLTLHNEQFF. Written as DNA, the CDR3 is TGTGCCAGCTCACCAGGGACTAGCGGGAGCCCACAAGGACTTACTCTACACAATGAGCAGTTCTTC.

On this clone itself: Relative to the germline gene, one junction end is altered; a read error may explain this. V usage is TRBV27 and J usage is TRBJ2-7, with 7 bases aligning to TRBD2. The CDR3 loop spans 11 amino acids. Germline-derived CDR1 and CDR2 are MNHEY and SMNVEV (reference sequence). This chain's CDR3 is CASSLGGSYFF. The CDR3 DNA reads as TGTGCCAGCAGTTTGGGGGGGTCCTACTTCTTC.

The V call is TRBV9, the J call TRBJ2-7, with D hard to call. V was cut by 0 bases and J by 2 bases, with 12 bases left in between. Germline lookup yields CDR1 SGDLS and CDR2 YYNGEE. The CDR3 has 15 amino acids. CDR3 loop: CASSVDGSRAYEQYF. The CDR3 DNA sequence: TGTGCCAGCAGCGTAGATGGTAGCAGAGCCTACGAGCAGTACTTC.

V is TRBV27 and J is TRBJ2-3, with D hard to call. V shed 5 bases and J shed 3 bases, with 12 bases lying between them. Per germline, CDR1 MNHEY and CDR2 SMNVEV (reference sequence). CDR3 length equals 14 residues. The CDR3 sequence is CASSLLTLTDTQYF. CDR3 in DNA: TGTGCCAGCAGTCTACTAACGTTAACAGATACGCAGTATTTT.

The chain recombines TRBV28 with TRBJ2-5, with TRBD2 as a possible D gene (5 bases). The CDR3 has 12 residues. Per germline, CDR1 MDHEN and CDR2 SYDVKM. Trimming left V 8 bases short and J 4 bases short, with 11 bases between. CDR3 region: CASRENIETQYF. CDR3 sequence (DNA): TGTGCCAGCCGGGAAAATATAGAGACCCAGTACTTC. Using reference TRBV28 and TRBJ2-5 for the parts outside the CDR3, the full variable domain is DVKVTQSSRYLVKRTGEKVFLECVQDMDHENMFWYRQDPGLGLRLIYFSYDVKMKEKGDIPEGYSVSREKKERFSLILESASTNQTSMYLCASRENIETQYFGPGTRLLVL.

This clone was counted once. The chain links TRBV4-1 to TRBJ2-3; TRBD2 matches at 8 bases. Germline CDR1 is MGHRA and CDR2 is YSYEKL. The CDR3 is 16 amino acids. Trimming took 0 bases from V and 1 from J; bases not matched to a gene: 3. The CDR3 bases are TGCGCCAGCAGCCAAGAGGTTAGCGGGGGCACAGATACGCAGTATTTT. This translates into CASSQEVSGGTDTQYF.

This sequence joins TRBV27 and TRBJ2-5; possibly TRBD2 for D (6 bases). The CDR3 is made up of 14 amino acids. The V and J ends lost 2 bases and 7 bases respectively, with 14 bases between them. Germline CDR1 is MNHEY and CDR2 is SMNVEV (reference sequence). This CDR3 reads CASSLRATSGTQYF. CDR3 in DNA: TGTGCCAGCAGTTTAAGGGCGACTAGTGGGACCCAGTACTTC.

The chain carries TRBV6-1 and TRBJ1-3, with D hard to call. The length of the CDR3 is 12 residues. Trimming removed 8 bases from V and 7 bases from J, with 12 bases in between. Germline lookup yields CDR1 MNHNS and CDR2 SASEGT. The CDR3: CASAQNGNTIYF. For the CDR3, the DNA is TGTGCCAGCGCTCAAAACGGGAACACCATATATTTT.

The chain links TRBV6-5 to TRBJ1-2, with D tentatively TRBD1 (5 bases). V lost 3 bases, J lost 5 bases, and 10 bases lay in between. Per germline, CDR1 MNHEY and CDR2 SVGAGI. CDR3 length equals 13 residues. This CDR3 reads CASSYTGLYGYTF. The CDR3 DNA is TGTGCCAGCAGTTATACGGGACTTTATGGCTACACCTTC.

The table lists this clone with a count of one. The CDR3 loop reads CASIGTSFRDTQYF. The CDR3 DNA reads as TGCGCCAGCATCGGGACTAGTTTCCGAGATACGCAGTATTTT. The chain uses TRBV10-1 and TRBJ2-3; 8 nucleotides match TRBD2. This CDR3 comprises 14 residues. Per germline, CDR1 WNHNN and CDR2 SYGVQD (reference sequence). V shed 7 bases and J 5 bases; nucleotides not matched to a gene: 8.

This clone was recorded only once. The rearrangement joins TRBV28 to TRBJ2-7; D is perhaps TRBD2 (6 bases). The CDR3 length is 12 residues. Germline CDR1 is MDHEN and CDR2 is SYDVKM. The germline V and J ends were trimmed by 4 bases and 7 bases, with 11 bases remaining between them. CDR3 in DNA: TGTGCCAGCAGTTACGGGGCGGGGGAGCAGTACTTC. Encoded protein: CASSYGAGEQYF.

This clone was detected a few times. The chain is built from TRBV5-1 and TRBJ1-1; TRBD1 is a possible D gene (6 bases). Germline CDR1 SGHRS, CDR2 YFSETQ. The CDR3 contains 13 residues. With 3 bases removed from V and 0 bases from J, the gap between germline ends came to 6 bases. The DNA of the CDR3 is TGCGCCAGCAGCTGGACAGTGAACACTGAAGCTTTCTTT. Protein: CASSWTVNTEAFF.

This clone was recorded only once. V usage is TRBV29-1 and J usage is TRBJ2-1; 10 nucleotides agree with TRBD2. CDR3 length: 15 amino acids. J gave up 3 bases and V 5 bases, and 7 bases lay outside the gene matches. Germline CDR1 reads SQVTM; CDR2 reads ANQGSEA. The CDR3 DNA follows: TGCAGCGTTACGACTAGCGGGCGAATCTACAATGAGCAGTTCTTC. It codes for CSVTTSGRIYNEQFF.

This clone was found once. The chain couples TRBV9 to TRBJ2-6; the match to TRBD1 covers 7 bases. This CDR3 has 19 amino acids. Germline-derived CDR1 and CDR2 are SGDLS and YYNGEE. J lost 0 bases, V lost 5 bases, and 14 bases had no gene match. CDR3 region: CASSPTPGQIISGANVLTF. CDR3 bases: TGTGCCAGCAGTCCTACCCCGGGACAGATTATCTCTGGGGCCAACGTCCTGACTTTC.

This chain uses TRBV9 with TRBJ1-1; D unresolved. Germline lookup yields CDR1 SGDLS and CDR2 YYNGEE. This CDR3 has 16 amino acids. Trimming left V 1 base short and J 1 base short, with 14 bases between. The CDR3 sequence: CASSVNPRLSNTEAFF. Written as DNA, the CDR3 is TGTGCCAGCAGCGTAAATCCGCGGTTATCGAACACTGAAGCTTTCTTT.

This clone was detected once. The chain links TRBV6-6 to TRBJ2-5; 7 bases agree with TRBD2. V lost 5 bases, J lost 5 bases, and 11 bases stayed unmatched. The CDR3 contains 15 residues. Germline assignment: CDR1 MNHNY and CDR2 SVGAGI (reference sequence). CDR3 region: CASSRGGVGSETQYF. DNA for the CDR3: TGTGCCAGCAGTCGGGGAGGGGTGGGTTCGGAGACCCAGTACTTC.